The following is a T cell receptor beta chain sequence with its context. Its binding antigen is unknown. No per-base quality is available; no much larger clone lies one base away. The source of the sample is a study of blood T cell repertoires in COVID-19 (dated by TCRdb to the early 2020s). Turning to the overall study: Collaborator samples came from the United States, Italy and Spain and covered acute and convalescent phases of COVID-19. The samples were drawn from two sources: the first 160 participants of the ongoing ImmuneRACE study, and about 1,300 subjects contributed by 6 global collaborators. The dataset comprised deeply sampled blood TCRbeta repertoires from subjects exposed to, actively infected with, or recovered from COVID-19. Where HLA class I and class II types were available, the types were taken from metadata supplied by the sample provider, not from assay-based typing. The repertoires were made available in a free public database intended to serve as a resource for research on the immune response to SARS-CoV-2. The prospective study material was composed of cDNA or gDNA derived from T cells, B-cell-depleted T cells, or PBMCs. Nearly every sample came with metadata listing a de-identified subject ID, COVID-19 status, age in years and sex. Study-level results and caveats: The amount of clinical and demographic metadata varied by source and participant and was provided uncurated.

V was cut back by 5 bases and J by 7 bases, leaving a gap of 15 bases between them. The germline V gene (reference sequence) specifies LNHDA as CDR1 and SQIVND as CDR2. Reading from cysteine to phenylalanine, the CDR3 counts 14 amino acids. The retained sequence is limited to the CDR3, 42 bases, with the frame set at the first base. TCRbeta CDR3 regions were amplified from genomic DNA using the immunoSEQ Assay, a bias-controlled multiplex PCR. Under the source paper's analysis protocol: Nucleated cell counts per sample were estimated from amplification of reference gene primers within the assay. Sequence reads were collapsed and filtered to measure the absolute abundance of every unique TCRbeta CDR3 rearrangement. For each sample, productive Simpson clonality was calculated by taking the square root of Simpson's diversity index across productive rearrangements. The table was pulled from immuneACCESS by TCRdb, which kept in-frame rearrangements only. Such tables lose some clones; where checked, under half of the loss comes from unresolved V genes, and the rest has no known cause. V and J calls and clone size are as listed in that table; D and trimming were resolved from the DNA. This sample lists roughly 120,000 clones; roughly nine tenths were detected once. In total, the top ten clones hold roughly 8.2% of the sample.

The collaborating institutions used their own protocols to collect whole blood in K2EDTA tubes. For TCRbeta analysis, collaborator samples were shipped as frozen whole blood, as isolated PBMCs, or as DNA extracted from either sample type. The rearrangement combines TRBV19 with TRBJ1-5, with the D gene uncertain. The material sequenced was peripheral blood. The receptor was isolated from a human donor in a cohort sampled during active COVID-19. CDR3 reads: CASSPNGGLQPQHF. The DNA is TGTGCCAGTAGTCCCAACGGAGGGTTACAGCCCCAGCATTTT.